This T cell receptor (beta chain) appears in the sequencing data of a study of cytomegalovirus exposure and HLA in healthy donors. Study-wide context: Researchers previously reported finding roughly 120 million unique TCR beta sequences from 150 million to 200 million T cells. Whole-study results and caveats: Versus the approximately 720-donor mean, an Asian-associated ancestry cluster reportedly showed fewer N-insertions in a later analysis. Being productive about 87% or about 30% of the time was typical of most TCR beta V segments in an earlier analysis.

It was with 60 Vbeta and 13 Jbeta primers that the PCR ran. Libraries were prepared by immunoSEQ multiplex PCR; TCRdb keeps only in-frame clonotypes and omits some of them. The sample carries 160,000 or so clones, 80% recorded once. This clone was found a few times. The antigen remains unidentified. CDR3 length: 12 amino acids. Germline loops: CDR1 SGHTA, CDR2 FQGNSA. The V end lost 5 bases, the J end lost 5 bases, and 7 bases lay between the germline ends. Sequencing was carried out using PBMCs. The clonotype comes from a woman aged 45-65 years in good health and CMV-seronegative. J is TRBJ2-1 and V is TRBV7-2, with a tentative D call TRBD1 (5 bases). The CDR3 DNA is TGTGCCAGCAGCGACAGAAACAATGAGCAGTTCTTC. Protein product: CASSDRNNEQFF.